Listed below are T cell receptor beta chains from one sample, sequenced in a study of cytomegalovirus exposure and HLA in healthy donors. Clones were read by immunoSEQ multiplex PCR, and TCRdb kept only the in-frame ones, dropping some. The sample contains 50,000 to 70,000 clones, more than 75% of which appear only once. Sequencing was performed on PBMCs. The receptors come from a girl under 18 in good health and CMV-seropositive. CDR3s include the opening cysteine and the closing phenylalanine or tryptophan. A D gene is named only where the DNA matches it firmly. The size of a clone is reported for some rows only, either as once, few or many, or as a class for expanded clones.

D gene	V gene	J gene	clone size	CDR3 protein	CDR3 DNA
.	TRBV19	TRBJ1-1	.	CASSPPFWNTEAFF	TGTGCCAGTAGTCCCCCGTTTTGGAACACTGAAGCTTTCTTT
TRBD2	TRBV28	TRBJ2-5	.	CASSSGGTGETQYF	TGTGCCAGCAGTTCCGGGGGGACGGGTGAGACCCAGTACTTC
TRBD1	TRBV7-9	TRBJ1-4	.	CASSLRDSNEKLFF	TGTGCCAGCAGCTTGCGGGACAGTAATGAAAAACTGTTTTTT
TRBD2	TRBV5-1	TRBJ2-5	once	CASSLVVGTNIWETQYF	TGCGCCAGCAGCTTGGTGGTCGGGACTAATATTTGGGAGACCCAGTACTTC
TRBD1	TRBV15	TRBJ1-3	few	CATTEGAPISGNTIYF	TGTGCCACCACAGAGGGGGCCCCTATCTCTGGAAACACCATATATTTT
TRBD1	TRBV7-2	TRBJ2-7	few	CASSYGQAYEQYF	TGTGCCAGCAGCTACGGACAGGCCTACGAGCAGTACTTC
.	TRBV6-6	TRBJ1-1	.	CASVLDGTNTEAFF	TGTGCCAGCGTACTCGATGGTACGAACACTGAAGCTTTCTTT
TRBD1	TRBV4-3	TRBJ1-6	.	CASSQARDRGNSPLHF	TGCGCCAGCAGCCAAGCGAGGGACAGGGGTAATTCACCCCTCCACTTT
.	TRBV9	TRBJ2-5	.	CASSVATGQETQYF	TGTGCCAGCAGCGTAGCGACAGGCCAAGAGACCCAGTACTTC
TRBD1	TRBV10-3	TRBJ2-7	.	CAISDWGQGQNEQYF	TGTGCCATCAGTGACTGGGGACAGGGTCAGAACGAGCAGTACTTC
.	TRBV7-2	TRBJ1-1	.	CASSEDANSSEAFF	TGTGCCAGCAGCGAAGATGCGAATAGTTCAGAAGCTTTCTTT
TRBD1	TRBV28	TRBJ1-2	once	CASKGTGDGYTF	TGTGCCAGCAAAGGGACAGGGGATGGCTACACCTTC
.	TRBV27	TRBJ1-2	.	CASSSGGANYGYTF	TGTGCCAGCAGTTCGGGGGGAGCTAACTATGGCTACACCTTC